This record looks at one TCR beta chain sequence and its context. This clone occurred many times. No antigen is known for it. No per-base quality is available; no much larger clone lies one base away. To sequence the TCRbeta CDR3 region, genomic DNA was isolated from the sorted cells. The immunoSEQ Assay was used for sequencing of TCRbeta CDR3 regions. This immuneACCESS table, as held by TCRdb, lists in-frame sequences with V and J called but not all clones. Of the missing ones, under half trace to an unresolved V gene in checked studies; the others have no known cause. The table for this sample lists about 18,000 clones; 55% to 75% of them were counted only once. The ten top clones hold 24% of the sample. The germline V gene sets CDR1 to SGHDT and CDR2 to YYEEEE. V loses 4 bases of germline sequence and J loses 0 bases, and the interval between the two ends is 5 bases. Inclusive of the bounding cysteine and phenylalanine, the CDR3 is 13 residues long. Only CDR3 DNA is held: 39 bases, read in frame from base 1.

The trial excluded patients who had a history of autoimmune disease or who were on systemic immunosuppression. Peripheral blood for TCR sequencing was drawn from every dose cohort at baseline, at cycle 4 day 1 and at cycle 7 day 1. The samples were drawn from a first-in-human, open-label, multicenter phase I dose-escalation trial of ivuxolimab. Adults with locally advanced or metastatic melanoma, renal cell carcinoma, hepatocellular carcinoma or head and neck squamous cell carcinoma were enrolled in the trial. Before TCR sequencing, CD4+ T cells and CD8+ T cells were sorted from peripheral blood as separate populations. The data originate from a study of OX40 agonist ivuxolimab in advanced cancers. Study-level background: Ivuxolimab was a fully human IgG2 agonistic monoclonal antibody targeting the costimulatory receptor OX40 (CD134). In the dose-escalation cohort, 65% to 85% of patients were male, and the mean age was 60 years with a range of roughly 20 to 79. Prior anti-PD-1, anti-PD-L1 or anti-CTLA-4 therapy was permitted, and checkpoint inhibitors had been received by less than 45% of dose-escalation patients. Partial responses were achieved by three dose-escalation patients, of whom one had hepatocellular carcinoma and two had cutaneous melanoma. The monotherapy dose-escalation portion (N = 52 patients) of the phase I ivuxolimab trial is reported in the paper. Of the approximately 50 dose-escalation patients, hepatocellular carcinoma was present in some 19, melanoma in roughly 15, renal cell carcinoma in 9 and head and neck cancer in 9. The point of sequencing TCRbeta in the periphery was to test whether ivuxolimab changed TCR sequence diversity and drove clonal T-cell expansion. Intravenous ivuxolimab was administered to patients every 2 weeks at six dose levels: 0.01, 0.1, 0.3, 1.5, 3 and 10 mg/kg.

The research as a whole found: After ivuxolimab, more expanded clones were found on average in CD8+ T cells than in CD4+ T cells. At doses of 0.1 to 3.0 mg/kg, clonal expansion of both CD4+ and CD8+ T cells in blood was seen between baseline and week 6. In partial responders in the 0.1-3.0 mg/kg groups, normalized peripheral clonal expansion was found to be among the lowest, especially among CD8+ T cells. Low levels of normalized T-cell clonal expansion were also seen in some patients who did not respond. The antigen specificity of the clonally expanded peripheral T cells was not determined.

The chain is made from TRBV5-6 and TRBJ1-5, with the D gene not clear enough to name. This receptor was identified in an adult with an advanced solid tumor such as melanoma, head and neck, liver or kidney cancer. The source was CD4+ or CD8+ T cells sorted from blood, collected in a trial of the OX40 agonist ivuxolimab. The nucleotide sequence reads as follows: TGTGCCAGCAGCGTCAGTAGCAATCAGCCCCAGCATTTT. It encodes CASSVSSNQPQHF.